The 30 T cell receptor beta chains reported below all come from one sample, sequenced in a study of regulatory T cells in long-lasting Graves disease. The sample's time point: newly diagnosed GD, antithyroid drugs for less than 3 months. Construction of the TCR library relied on RNA isolated from PBMCs. The authors built TCR beta libraries using iRepertoire HTBI primers and Arm-PCR of CDR3 regions. TCRdb redid the calling of the multiplex PCR reads with MiXCR, one entry per CDR3 protein. The sample has hundreds of thousands of distinct CDR3 sequences; around 11% are singletons. Separately, the same data were catalogued under a study of T cells in Graves' hyperthyroidism and ophthalmopathy.

The sequencing here drew on peripheral blood mononuclear cells (PBMCs), taken at new diagnosis, from a patient treated with antithyroid drugs. Receptors originate from a woman under 40 with Graves disease.

This clonotype appeared many times. This chain joins TRBV2 and TRBJ2-3, with unresolved D. Germline CDR1 is SNHLY and CDR2 is FYNNEI. CDR3 length: 12 residues. Trimming stripped 2 bases from V and 3 bases from J, with 3 bases between. CDR3 protein: CASSEITDTQYF. For the CDR3, the DNA is TGTGCCAGCAGTGAAATAACAGATACGCAGTATTTT. The variable domain in full, with the rest retrieved from reference TRBV2 and TRBJ2-3, is EPEVTQTPSHQVTQMGQEVILRCVPISNHLYFYWYRQILGQKVEFLVSFYNNEISEKSEIFDDQFSVERPDGSNFTLKIRSTKLEDSAMYFCASSEITDTQYFGPGTRLTVL.

This clonotype was seen ten or more times. V gene TRBV3-1 combines with J gene TRBJ2-7, with a tentative D call TRBD2 (5 bases). CDR1 LGHDT and CDR2 YNNKEL come from the germline V gene (reference sequence). This CDR3 is 14 amino acids long. With 1 base removed from V and 3 bases from J, the gap between germline ends came to 10 bases. The CDR3 spells CASSQGPLGYEQYF. DNA of the CDR3: TGTGCCAGCAGCCAAGGCCCACTAGGCTACGAGCAGTACTTC.

The chain is built from TRBV11-2 and TRBJ1-5; 8 nucleotides line up with TRBD1. Germline lookup yields CDR1 SGHAT and CDR2 FQNNGV. Trimming cost V 3 bases and J 7 bases; bases outside gene matches: 2. CDR3 size: 13 residues. CDR3 bases: TGTGCCAGCAGCTTTGGGACAGGCCAGCCCCAGCATTTT. This encodes CASSFGTGQPQHF.

V gene TRBV11-2 combines with J gene TRBJ1-1; no clear D gene. V dropped 6 bases and J dropped 8 bases, with 16 bases sitting between them. The CDR3 extends over 13 amino acids. Germline loops: CDR1 SGHAT, CDR2 FQNNGV. The CDR3: CASSSRPEREAFF. CDR3 in DNA: TGTGCCAGCAGTTCGAGACCGGAGAGGGAAGCTTTCTTT. The entire variable domain, with the rest obtained from reference TRBV11-2 and TRBJ1-1, is as follows: EAGVAQSPRYKIIEKRQSVAFWCNPISGHATLYWYQQILGQGPKLLIQFQNNGVVDDSQLPKDRFSAERLKGVDSTLKIQPAKLEDSAVYLCASSSRPEREAFFGQGTRLTVV.

This sequence joins TRBV9 and TRBJ2-3, with a tentative D call TRBD1 (6 bases). The CDR3 loop spans 14 amino acids. CDR1 and CDR2 from the germline V gene are SGDLS and YYNGEE. V was clipped by 4 bases and J by 4 bases, with 13 bases between them. CDR3 amino acids: CASSRGRGADTQYF. Written as DNA, the CDR3 is TGTGCCAGCAGCAGGGGCAGGGGAGCAGATACGCAGTATTTT. The full variable domain, with the rest looked up from reference TRBV9 and TRBJ2-3, is DSGVTQTPKHLITATGQRVTLRCSPRSGDLSVYWYQQSLDQGLQFLIQYYNGEERAKGNILERFSAQQFPDLHSELNLSSLELGDSALYFCASSRGRGADTQYFGPGTRLTVL.

This clonotype was seen ten or more times. The chain carries TRBV2 and TRBJ1-5; the D is unclear. V lost 5 bases to trimming and J lost 0 bases, with 11 bases between them. CDR1 and CDR2 from the germline V gene are SNHLY and FYNNEI. The CDR3 consists of 15 residues. The CDR3, as DNA: TGTGCCAGCAGTCCGGACGGTAATAGCAATCAGCCCCAGCATTTT. This sequence encodes CASSPDGNSNQPQHF.

This clonotype occurred many times. The chain carries TRBV27 and TRBJ2-1; possibly TRBD1 or TRBD2 for D (5 bases each). Germline assignment: CDR1 MNHEY and CDR2 SMNVEV (reference sequence). This CDR3 has 14 residues. With 3 bases removed from V and 10 bases from J, the gap between germline ends came to 16 bases. This chain's CDR3 is CASSFRDPGEEQFF. CDR3 nucleotides: TGTGCCAGCAGTTTCAGGGACCCGGGTGAGGAGCAGTTCTTC.

This clonotype has a count of ten or more. The chain is built from TRBV27 and TRBJ2-1; no firm D call. V lost 3 bases and J lost 5, with 8 bases in between. Germline values: CDR1 MNHEY, CDR2 SMNVEV (reference sequence). The CDR3 is 13 amino acids. The chain's CDR3 is CASSFGPNNEQFF. CDR3 in DNA: TGTGCCAGCAGTTTCGGCCCTAACAATGAGCAGTTCTTC.

This clonotype was picked up a small number of times. The CDR3 loop reads CASSQPPGSQPQHF. CDR3 coding DNA: TGTGCCAGCAGCCAACCCCCGGGTTCTCAGCCCCAGCATTTT. This sequence joins TRBV7-2 and TRBJ1-5; unclear D gene. The CDR3 extends over 14 amino acids. The germline gives CDR1 SGHTA, CDR2 FQGNSA. The V and J ends lost 5 bases and 6 bases respectively, with 14 bases between them.

This rearrangement joins TRBV6-2 or TRBV6-3 to TRBJ1-5, with a possible D match to TRBD1 (6 bases). Germline CDR1 reads MNHEY; CDR2 reads SVGEGT. V lost 2 bases and J 3 bases, leaving 8 bases between the germline ends. CDR3 length equals 14 residues. The CDR3 region is CASSYNRANQPQHF. For the CDR3, the DNA is TGTGCCAGCAGTTACAACAGGGCCAATCAGCCCCAGCATTTT.

The sample holds many counts of this clonotype. The chain carries TRBV3-1 and TRBJ2-5, with 9 bases that match TRBD1. There are 15 residues in the CDR3. J gave up 5 bases and V 4 bases, and 8 bases lay outside the gene matches. Germline V lookup: CDR1 LGHDT, CDR2 YNNKEL (reference sequence). The CDR3 sequence is CASSRTGTGTETQYF. The CDR3 nucleotides read TGTGCCAGCAGCCGGACCGGGACAGGGACCGAGACCCAGTACTTC.

Many counts were recorded for this clonotype. V and J are TRBV29-1 and TRBJ2-5; 14 bases map to TRBD2. The CDR3 runs 15 residues. The junction had 5 bases not matched to a gene; V was cut back by 3 bases and J by 5 bases. In germline, CDR1 is SQVTM, CDR2 ANQGSEA. The CDR3 DNA is TGCAGCGTTGAGACTAGCGGGAGGGCCCGGGAGACCCAGTACTTC. It encodes CSVETSGRARETQYF.

The table lists this clonotype with many counts. The chain is built from TRBV7-3 and TRBJ2-1, with 8 nucleotides matching TRBD1. After removal of 0 bases from V and 7 bases from J, the junction contained 2 bases not matched to a gene. Germline-derived CDR1 and CDR2 are SGHTA and FQGTGA. There are 14 residues in the CDR3. The CDR3 region has the DNA TGTGCCAGCAGCTTAACTACAGGGGGGAATGAGCAGTTCTTC. Its translation: CASSLTTGGNEQFF.

This clonotype was observed at least ten times. V gene TRBV28 combines with J gene TRBJ1-2; D call uncertain. Looked up from germline, CDR1 is MDHEN and CDR2 is SYDVKM. The CDR3 is made up of 11 amino acids. V gave up 6 bases and J gave up 8 bases, with 10 bases separating them. CDR3 region: CASRTRFGYTF. The CDR3 DNA follows: TGTGCCAGCAGAACCAGGTTCGGCTACACCTTC.

A few counts support this clonotype. The CDR3: CAISESNKNEQFF. The DNA of the CDR3 is TGTGCCATCAGTGAGTCGAATAAAAATGAGCAGTTCTTC. V and J are TRBV10-3 and TRBJ2-5, with unresolved D. The tail of the sequence fits TRBJ2-1 better, so the J call may be wrong. The length of the CDR3 is 13 residues. From germline, CDR1 is ENHRY and CDR2 SYGVKD.

This clonotype turned up a few times. The rearrangement joins TRBV4-1 to TRBJ2-2, with 9 bases identical to TRBD1. The CDR3 totals 21 residues. Germline CDR1 MGHRA, CDR2 YSYEKL. J was trimmed by 0 bases and V by 1 base; bases with no gene match: 15. In nucleotides, the CDR3 is TGCGCCAGCAGCCAAGTGTGGTGGACAGGGGACCCATACGCGAACACCGGGGAGCTGTTTTTT. Translating it yields CASSQVWWTGDPYANTGELFF.

This clonotype was observed a few times. The V call is TRBV19, the J call TRBJ2-7, with 7 bases lining up with TRBD2. J lost 3 bases, V lost 5 bases, and 1 base had no gene match. Germline values: CDR1 LNHDA, CDR2 SQIVND (reference sequence). The CDR3 totals 12 residues. The CDR3 DNA reads as TGTGCCAGTAGTGCGGGAGTCTACGAGCAGTACTTC. Its translation: CASSAGVYEQYF.

This chain uses TRBV20-1 with TRBJ1-2; D is ambiguous. Germline V gene lookup returns CDR1 DFQATT and CDR2 SNEGSKA (reference sequence). The V and J ends lost 4 bases and 4 bases respectively, with 13 bases between them. This CDR3 contains 13 residues. For the CDR3, the DNA is TGCAGTGCTATCCATCAGGTTAGCTATGGCTACACCTTC. Translating gives CSAIHQVSYGYTF.

This clonotype has at least ten counts. The V gene is TRBV12-3 or TRBV12-4, the J gene TRBJ2-7; D gene uncertain. V lost 4 bases, J lost 7 bases, and 17 bases lay in between. The CDR3 is 14 residues long. CDR3 DNA: TGTGCCAGCAGTTCCGAAAGACTGCGTAGGGAGCAGTACTTC. It yields the protein CASSSERLRREQYF.

This clonotype has more than one count but fewer than ten. The J gene is TRBJ2-4, the V gene TRBV7-2; D might be TRBD1 or TRBD2, each matching 5 bases. Looked up from germline, CDR1 is SGHTA and CDR2 is FQGNSA. This CDR3 has 17 amino acids. Trimming left V 2 bases short and J 0 bases short, with 14 bases between. CDR3 nucleotide sequence: TGTGCCAGCAGCTTACAACCGGGACGATTAGCCAAAAACATTCAGTACTTC. Protein: CASSLQPGRLAKNIQYF.

This clonotype was seen many times. The V gene is TRBV20-1, the J gene TRBJ1-1; 7 bases fit TRBD1. With V trimmed by 4 bases and J by 1 base, 9 bases remained unmatched. This CDR3 is 15 amino acids long. Germline V lookup: CDR1 DFQATT, CDR2 SNEGSKA (reference sequence). The CDR3 spells CSAKGGGQANTEAFF. CDR3 coding DNA: TGCAGTGCTAAGGGTGGAGGACAGGCGAACACTGAAGCTTTCTTT.

This clonotype was counted ten times or more. The chain joins TRBV24-1 to TRBJ1-5; 10 bases match TRBD1. This CDR3 has 14 residues. From germline, CDR1 is KGHDR and CDR2 SFDVKD. Trimming cost V 4 bases and J 6 bases; bases outside gene matches: 2. The CDR3 protein is CATSETGGFQPQHF. CDR3 DNA: TGTGCCACCAGTGAGACAGGGGGCTTTCAGCCCCAGCATTTT.

This clonotype appeared many times. The chain joins TRBV7-9 to TRBJ2-3; a possible D gene is TRBD2 (6 bases). The CDR3 is 18 amino acids. Germline V lookup: CDR1 SEHNR, CDR2 FQNEAQ (reference sequence). V was pared by 4 bases and J by 2 bases, with 22 bases between. The DNA for the CDR3 is TGTGCCAGCAGCTCCGCCCCGGGGTGGCTAGCGAACACAGATACGCAGTATTTT. Translated: CASSSAPGWLANTDTQYF.

This clonotype was found many times. The rearrangement joins TRBV28 to TRBJ1-2; D is unclear. V was cut by 7 bases and J by 2 bases, with 8 bases left in between. In germline, CDR1 is MDHEN, CDR2 SYDVKM. The CDR3 is 12 amino acids. CDR3 amino acids: CASTQPNYGYTF. The CDR3 DNA reads as TGTGCCAGCACCCAGCCAAACTATGGCTACACCTTC.

This clonotype turned up a few times. The chain carries TRBV19 and TRBJ2-1; no clear D. Trimming pared 3 bases from V and 0 bases from J, leaving 9 bases between. CDR1 and CDR2 from the germline V gene are LNHDA and SQIVND (reference sequence). The CDR3 is 15 amino acids. CDR3 sequence: CASSMRLLSYNEQFF. The CDR3 coding sequence is TGTGCCAGTAGTATGCGACTCCTCTCCTACAATGAGCAGTTCTTC.

This clonotype was detected many times. V gene TRBV27 combines with J gene TRBJ2-7; perhaps TRBD1 as D (6 bases). The V end was cut by 6 bases, the J end by 2 bases, with 20 bases between. Germline loops: CDR1 MNHEY, CDR2 SMNVEV (reference sequence). The CDR3 is 16 residues long. As DNA, the CDR3 is TGTGCCAGCAGGCGTCGACAGGCGGTTGGGACCTACGAGCAGTACTTC. Residues: CASRRRQAVGTYEQYF.

This clonotype was detected many times. The V gene is TRBV12-3 or TRBV12-4, the J gene TRBJ1-6; 9 bases are shared with TRBD1. The CDR3 is made up of 13 amino acids. J gave up 12 bases and V 6 bases, and 6 bases lay outside the gene matches. The CDR3 nucleotides are TGTGCCAGCAGAGGGACAGGGATGGGACCCCTCCACTTT. Amino acids: CASRGTGMGPLHF.

This clonotype occurred many times. This chain links TRBV13 with TRBJ2-2, with 11 bases fitting TRBD2. The CDR3 is 17 residues long. V was clipped by 5 bases and J by 5 bases; unmatched bases: 10. The germline gives CDR1 PRHDT, CDR2 FYEKMQ (reference sequence). The CDR3 reads CASSHVGLAGGTGELFF. CDR3 nucleotide sequence: TGTGCCAGCAGCCACGTCGGGCTAGCGGGAGGAACCGGGGAGCTGTTTTTT.

The chain uses TRBV4-1 and TRBJ2-7; D not certain. V was clipped by 5 bases and J by 3 bases, with 11 bases between them. Looked up from germline, CDR1 is MGHRA and CDR2 is YSYEKL. This CDR3 region has 13 residues. Written as DNA, the CDR3 is TGCGCCAGCAGCTCAATACTCTTCTACGAGCAGTACTTC. It codes for CASSSILFYEQYF.

This chain uses TRBV2 with TRBJ2-3, with 10 nucleotides matching TRBD2. CDR3 length: 15 amino acids. The germline gives CDR1 SNHLY, CDR2 FYNNEI. V lost 7 bases and J lost 4; bases outside the gene matches: 8. CDR3 in DNA: TGTGCCAGCATGCTCGCTAGCGGGAGTGCAGATACGCAGTATTTT. Its protein is CASMLASGSADTQYF.